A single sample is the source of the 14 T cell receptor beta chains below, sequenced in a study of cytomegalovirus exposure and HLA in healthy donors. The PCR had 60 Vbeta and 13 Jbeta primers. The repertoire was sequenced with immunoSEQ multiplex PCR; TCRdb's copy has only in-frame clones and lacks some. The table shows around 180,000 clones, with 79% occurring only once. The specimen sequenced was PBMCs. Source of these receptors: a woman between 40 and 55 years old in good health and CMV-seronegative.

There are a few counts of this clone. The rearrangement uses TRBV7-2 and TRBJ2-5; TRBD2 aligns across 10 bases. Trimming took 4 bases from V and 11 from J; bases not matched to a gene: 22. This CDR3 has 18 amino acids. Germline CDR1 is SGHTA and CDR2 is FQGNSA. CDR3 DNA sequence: TGTGCCAGCAGCTCCCAAACACTAGCGGGAAGAGGAATGCTTGAGCAGTACTTC. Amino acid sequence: CASSSQTLAGRGMLEQYF.

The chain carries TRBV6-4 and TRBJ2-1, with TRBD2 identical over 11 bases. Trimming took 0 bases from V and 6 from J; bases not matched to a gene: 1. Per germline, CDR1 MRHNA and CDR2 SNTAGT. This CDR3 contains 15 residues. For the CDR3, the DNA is TGTGCCAGCAGTGACTCTAGCGGGGGGGCCAATGAGCAGTTCTTC. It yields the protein CASSDSSGGANEQFF.

The CDR3 loop is CASRPQAGGSEQFF. In DNA form, the CDR3 reads TGTGCCAGCAGGCCTCAAGCGGGGGGTAGTGAGCAGTTCTTC. V is TRBV6-1 and J is TRBJ2-1; 9 bases are a match to TRBD2. The J segment lost 9 bases and the V segment lost 6 bases, leaving 9 bases of the junction unmatched. The CDR3 totals 14 residues. Germline V gene sequence: CDR1 MNHNS, CDR2 SASEGT.

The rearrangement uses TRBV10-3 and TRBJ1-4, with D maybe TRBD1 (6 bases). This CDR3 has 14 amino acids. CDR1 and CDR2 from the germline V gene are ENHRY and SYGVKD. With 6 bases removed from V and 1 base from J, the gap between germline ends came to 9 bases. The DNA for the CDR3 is TGTGCCATCAGCGGACAGTTAACTAATGAAAAACTGTTTTTT. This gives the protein CAISGQLTNEKLFF.

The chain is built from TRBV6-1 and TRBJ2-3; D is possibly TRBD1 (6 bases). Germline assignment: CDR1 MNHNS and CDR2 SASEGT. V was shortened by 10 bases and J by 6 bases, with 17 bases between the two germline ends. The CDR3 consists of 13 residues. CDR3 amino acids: CAILRQAQDTQYF. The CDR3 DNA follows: TGTGCCATCCTTCGACAGGCACAGGATACGCAGTATTTT.

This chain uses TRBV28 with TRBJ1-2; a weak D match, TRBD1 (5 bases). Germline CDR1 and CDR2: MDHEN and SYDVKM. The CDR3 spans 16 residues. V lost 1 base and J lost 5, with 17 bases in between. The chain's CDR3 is CASSLSVGKRTYGYTF. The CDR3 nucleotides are TGTGCCAGCAGTTTATCTGTAGGGAAGAGGACATATGGCTACACCTTC.

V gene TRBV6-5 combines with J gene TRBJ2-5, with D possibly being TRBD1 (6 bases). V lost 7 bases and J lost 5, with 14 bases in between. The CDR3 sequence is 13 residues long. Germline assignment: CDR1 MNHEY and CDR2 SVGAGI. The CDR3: CASTKGVRETQYF. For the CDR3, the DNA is TGTGCCAGCACCAAGGGGGTCCGGGAGACCCAGTACTTC.

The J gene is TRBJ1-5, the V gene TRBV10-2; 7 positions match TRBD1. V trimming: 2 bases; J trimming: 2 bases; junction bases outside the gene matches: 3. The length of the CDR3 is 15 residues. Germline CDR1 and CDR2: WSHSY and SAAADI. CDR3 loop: CASSERQGGNQPQHF. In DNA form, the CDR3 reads TGCGCCAGCAGTGAGAGACAGGGAGGCAATCAGCCCCAGCATTTT.

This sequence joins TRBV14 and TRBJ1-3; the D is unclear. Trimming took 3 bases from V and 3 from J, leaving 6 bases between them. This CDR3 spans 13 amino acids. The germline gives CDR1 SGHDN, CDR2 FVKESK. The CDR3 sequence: CASSHSGGNTIYF. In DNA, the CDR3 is TGTGCCAGCAGCCATTCAGGTGGAAACACCATATATTTT.

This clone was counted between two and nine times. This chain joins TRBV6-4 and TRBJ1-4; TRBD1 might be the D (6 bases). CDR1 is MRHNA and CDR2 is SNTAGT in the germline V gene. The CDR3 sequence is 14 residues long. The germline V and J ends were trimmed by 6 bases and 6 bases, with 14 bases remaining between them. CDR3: CASSAAGEHEKLFF. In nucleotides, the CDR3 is TGTGCCAGCAGCGCGGCAGGGGAACATGAAAAACTGTTTTTT.

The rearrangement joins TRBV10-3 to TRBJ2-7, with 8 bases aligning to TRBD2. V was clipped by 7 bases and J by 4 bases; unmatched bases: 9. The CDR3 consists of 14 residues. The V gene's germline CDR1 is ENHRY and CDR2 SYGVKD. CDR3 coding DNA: TGTGCCATCAACCCCAGCGGGAGAGGTTACGAGCAGTACTTC. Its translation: CAINPSGRGYEQYF.

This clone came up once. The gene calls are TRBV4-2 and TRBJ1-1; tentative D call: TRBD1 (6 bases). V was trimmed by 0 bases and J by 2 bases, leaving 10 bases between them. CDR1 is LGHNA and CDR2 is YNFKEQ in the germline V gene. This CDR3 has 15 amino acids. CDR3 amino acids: CASSQDYRVNTEAFF. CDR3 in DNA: TGTGCCAGCAGCCAAGACTACAGGGTAAACACTGAAGCTTTCTTT.

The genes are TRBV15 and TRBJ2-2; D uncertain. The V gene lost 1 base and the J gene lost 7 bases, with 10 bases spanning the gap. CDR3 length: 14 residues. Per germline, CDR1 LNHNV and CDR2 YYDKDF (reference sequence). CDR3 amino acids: CATSRAVAIGELFF. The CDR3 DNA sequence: TGTGCCACCAGCAGAGCAGTAGCTATCGGGGAGCTGTTTTTT.

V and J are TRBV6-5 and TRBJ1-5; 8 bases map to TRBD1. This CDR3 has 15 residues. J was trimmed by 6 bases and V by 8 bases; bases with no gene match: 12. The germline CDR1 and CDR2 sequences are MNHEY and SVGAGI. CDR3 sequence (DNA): TGTGCCAGCCTACTCCGGGACAGGCTACTTCAGCCCCAGCATTTT. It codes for CASLLRDRLLQPQHF.